This TCR beta chain was identified during a study of T cell responses to AZD1222 COVID-19 vaccine. Findings and caveats of the study: Only a handful of people who got AZD1222 tested seropositive at baseline. Spike regions recognized by vaccine-associated CD4 TCRs spanned the protein, led by 160-218 and 743-854. Donors were chiefly white British, with a greater number of females, and clonal diversity was perhaps underestimated.

With respect to this clone: The antigen remains undetermined.

Produced via immunoSEQ multiplex PCR; TCRdb's table is partial and in-frame only. The table includes 100,000 to 150,000 clones, about 90% detected once. CDR1 and CDR2 (germline): SGHTA, FQGNSA. This CDR3 contains 15 residues. V lost 5 bases and J lost 6, with 19 bases in between. Source: peripheral blood, taken on day 0 of AZD1222 vaccination. The TCR originated in an adult in good health. The chain carries TRBV7-2 and TRBJ1-2; D gene uncertain. This chain's CDR3 is CASSPIVVGRHGYTF. The CDR3 DNA sequence: TGTGCCAGCAGCCCCATCGTCGTAGGGAGGCATGGCTACACCTTC.